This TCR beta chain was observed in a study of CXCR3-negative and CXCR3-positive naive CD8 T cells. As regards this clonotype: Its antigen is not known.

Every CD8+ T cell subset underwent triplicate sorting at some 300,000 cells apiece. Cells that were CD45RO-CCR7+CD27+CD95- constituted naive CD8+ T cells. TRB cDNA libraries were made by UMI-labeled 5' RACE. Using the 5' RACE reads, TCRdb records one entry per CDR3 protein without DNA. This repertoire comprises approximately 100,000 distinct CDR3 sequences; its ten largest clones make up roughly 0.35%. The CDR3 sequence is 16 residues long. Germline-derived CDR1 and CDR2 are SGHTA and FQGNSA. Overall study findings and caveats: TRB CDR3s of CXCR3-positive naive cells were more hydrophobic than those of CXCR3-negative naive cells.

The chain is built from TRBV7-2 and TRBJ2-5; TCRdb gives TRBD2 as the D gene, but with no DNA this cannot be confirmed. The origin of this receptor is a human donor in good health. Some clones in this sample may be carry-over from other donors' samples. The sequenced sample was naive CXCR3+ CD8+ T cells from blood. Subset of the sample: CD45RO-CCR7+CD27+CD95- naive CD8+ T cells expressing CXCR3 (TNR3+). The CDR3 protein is CASSLGWTSGKETQYF.